The sequence of this T cell receptor beta chain was determined in a study of cytomegalovirus exposure and HLA in healthy donors. This clone has a single count. Its antigen is unknown. Study-wide points: Cytomegalovirus association was assigned to about 150 TCR beta chains. In the 95 to 150 validation repertoires, about 94% of cluster scores exceeded 0, per a later analysis. Rarity held for most TCR sequences, but there were some public TCRs that occurred in many donors.

The data were produced by immunoSEQ multiplex PCR, yet TCRdb's version contains in-frame clones alone and is incomplete. There are approximately 280,000 clones in the sample; 80% to 90% occur only once, and over 0.95% lies in the top ten. Per germline, CDR1 MNHEY and CDR2 SMNVEV (reference sequence). The length of the CDR3 is 15 residues. With 5 bases clipped from V and 6 bases from J, the junction kept 7 bases outside the gene matches. This sequence joins TRBV27 and TRBJ1-2, with 12 bases matching TRBD1. This TCR came from a woman aged 18-29 years in good health and CMV-seronegative. The sample was PBMCs. CDR3 residues: CASSVGQGALDGYTF. CDR3 DNA sequence: TGTGCCAGCAGTGTGGGACAGGGGGCACTTGATGGCTACACCTTC.